This TCR beta chain was captured in a study of blood T cell repertoires in COVID-19 (dated by TCRdb to the early 2020s). For the study in its entirety: Collaborator samples came from the United States, Italy and Spain and covered acute and convalescent phases of COVID-19. Samples came from the ongoing ImmuneRACE study (first 160 participants) plus 1,254 subjects from 6 global collaborators. Subjects who had been exposed to COVID-19, were actively infected with it, or had recovered from it provided the deeply sampled blood TCRbeta repertoires that made up the dataset. A de-identified subject ID, COVID-19 status, age in years and sex were almost always included in the sample metadata. Where available, HLA class I and class II types were obtained from metadata supplied by the sample provider rather than from assay-based typing. The prospective study material was composed of cDNA or gDNA derived from T cells, B-cell-depleted T cells, or PBMCs. A freely available public database, intended as a resource for researchers studying the immune response to SARS-CoV-2, is where the repertoires were released.

TCRbeta CDR3 regions were amplified from genomic DNA using the immunoSEQ Assay, a bias-controlled multiplex PCR. As for the original processing: Within the assay, amplification of reference gene primers was used to estimate how many nucleated cells each sample contained. Sequence reads were collapsed and filtered to measure the absolute abundance of every unique TCRbeta CDR3 rearrangement. For each sample, productive Simpson clonality was calculated as the square root of Simpson's diversity index over productive rearrangements. In TCRdb, the immuneACCESS table is reduced to in-frame sequences with V and J assigned. These tables do not hold every clone; where another copy was compared, an unresolved V gene accounts for under half, and the others remain unexplained. The V and J calls and clone size come from that table; D and trimming were worked out from the DNA. This sample gives 650,000 to 800,000 clones in total; about 90% of them show up just once. About 0.26% of the sample comes from the top ten.

On this clone: The specificity of this receptor is unknown. No base quality values were provided; no much bigger clone lies one nucleotide off.

The V end gives up 3 bases and the J end 6 bases, leaving 10 bases in the junction not matched to a gene. Reading the germline V gene gives CDR1 SGHRS and CDR2 YFSETQ. Counted from cysteine to phenylalanine, this CDR3 has 16 amino acids. Only CDR3 DNA is held: 48 bases, read in frame from base 1. Study-wide findings and limitations: Clinical and demographic metadata were provided uncurated, with the amount varying by source and participant.

Each collaborating institution followed its own protocols to collect whole blood in K2EDTA tubes. Collaborator samples were shipped for TCRbeta analysis as frozen whole blood, isolated PBMCs, or DNA extracted from either sample type. The sequencing sample was made of peripheral blood. The chain employs TRBV5-1 and TRBJ2-7; 12 middle bases align to TRBD1. This sequence originates from a young woman with acute or convalescent COVID-19. The CDR3 region has the sequence CASSSNPGQGAFEQYF. The DNA sequence is as follows: TGCGCCAGCAGCTCAAACCCGGGACAGGGGGCGTTCGAGCAGTACTTC.